The text below deals with one T cell receptor beta chain. Antigen: not known. This sample is drawn from a study of cytomegalovirus exposure and HLA in healthy donors. Overall study findings and caveats: Some V segments, TRBV6-2 and TRBV6-3 among them, were indistinguishable and were therefore excluded.

This CDR3 has 17 amino acids. The V gene's germline CDR1 is SEHNR and CDR2 FQNEAQ (reference sequence). With 1 base removed from V and 0 bases from J, the gap between germline ends came to 15 bases. It was with 60 Vbeta and 13 Jbeta primers that the PCR ran. Produced via immunoSEQ multiplex PCR; TCRdb's table is partial and in-frame only. The data show some 210,000 clones, approximately 78% seen once. The chain recombines TRBV7-9 with TRBJ1-1; a weak D match, TRBD1 (5 bases). This sequence originates from a male donor in good health and CMV-seronegative. Sequences were obtained from PBMCs. The CDR3 reads CASSLDAPTAMNTEAFF. CDR3 bases: TGTGCCAGCAGCTTAGATGCCCCGACAGCGATGAACACTGAAGCTTTCTTT.